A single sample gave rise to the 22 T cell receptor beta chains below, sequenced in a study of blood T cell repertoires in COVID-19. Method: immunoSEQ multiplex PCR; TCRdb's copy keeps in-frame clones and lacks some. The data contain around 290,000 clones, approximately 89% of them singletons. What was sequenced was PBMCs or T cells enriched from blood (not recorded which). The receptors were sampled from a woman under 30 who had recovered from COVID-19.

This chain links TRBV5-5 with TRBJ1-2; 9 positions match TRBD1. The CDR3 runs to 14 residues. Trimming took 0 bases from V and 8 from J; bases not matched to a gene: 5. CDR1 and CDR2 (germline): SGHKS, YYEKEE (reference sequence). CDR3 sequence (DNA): TGTGCCAGCAGCTTGGTTACAGGGGGCTGGGGCTACACCTTC. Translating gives CASSLVTGGWGYTF.

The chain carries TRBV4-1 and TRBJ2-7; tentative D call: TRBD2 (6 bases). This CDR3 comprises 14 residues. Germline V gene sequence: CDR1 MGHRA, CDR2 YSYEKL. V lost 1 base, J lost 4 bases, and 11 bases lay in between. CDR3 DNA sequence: TGCGCCAGCAGCCAAGTAGCGGCCTCTTACGAGCAGTACTTC. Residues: CASSQVAASYEQYF.

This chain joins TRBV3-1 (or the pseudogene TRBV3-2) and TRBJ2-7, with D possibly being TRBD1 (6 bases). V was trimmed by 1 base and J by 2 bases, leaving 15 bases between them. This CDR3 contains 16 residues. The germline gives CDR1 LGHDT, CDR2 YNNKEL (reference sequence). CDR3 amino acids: CASSQANRQATYEQYF. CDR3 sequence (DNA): TGTGCCAGCAGCCAAGCAAACCGACAGGCAACCTACGAGCAGTACTTC.

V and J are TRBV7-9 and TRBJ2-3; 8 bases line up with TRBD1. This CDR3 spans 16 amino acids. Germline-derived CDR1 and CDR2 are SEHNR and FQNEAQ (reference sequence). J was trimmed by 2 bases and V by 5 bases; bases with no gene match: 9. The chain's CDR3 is CASSPDRAPVTDTQYF. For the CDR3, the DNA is TGTGCCAGCAGCCCGGACAGGGCGCCGGTCACAGATACGCAGTATTTT.

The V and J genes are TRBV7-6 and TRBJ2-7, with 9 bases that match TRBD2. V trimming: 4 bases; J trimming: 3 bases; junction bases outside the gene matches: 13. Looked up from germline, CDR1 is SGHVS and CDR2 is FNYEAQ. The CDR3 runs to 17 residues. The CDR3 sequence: CASSWEGPSGVGYEQYF. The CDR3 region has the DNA TGTGCCAGCAGCTGGGAGGGACCTAGCGGGGTGGGCTACGAGCAGTACTTC.

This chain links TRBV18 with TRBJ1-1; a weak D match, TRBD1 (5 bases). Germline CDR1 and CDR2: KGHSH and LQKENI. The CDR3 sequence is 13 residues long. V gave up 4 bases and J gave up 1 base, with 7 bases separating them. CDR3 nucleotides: TGTGCCAGCTCACGACAGACGAACACTGAAGCTTTCTTT. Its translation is CASSRQTNTEAFF.

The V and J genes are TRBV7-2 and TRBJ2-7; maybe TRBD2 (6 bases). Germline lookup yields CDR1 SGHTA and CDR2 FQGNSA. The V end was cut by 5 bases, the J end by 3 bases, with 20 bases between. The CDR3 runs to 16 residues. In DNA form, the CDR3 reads TGTGCCAGCAGCCCCGATGTGGGGCGGGGCAACTACGAGCAGTACTTC. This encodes CASSPDVGRGNYEQYF. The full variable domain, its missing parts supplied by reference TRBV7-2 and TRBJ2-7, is GAGVSQSPSNKVTEKGKDVELRCDPISGHTALYWYRQSLGQGLEFLIYFQGNSAPDKSGLPSDRFSAERTGGSVSTLTIQRTQQEDSAVYLCASSPDVGRGNYEQYFGPGTRLTVT.

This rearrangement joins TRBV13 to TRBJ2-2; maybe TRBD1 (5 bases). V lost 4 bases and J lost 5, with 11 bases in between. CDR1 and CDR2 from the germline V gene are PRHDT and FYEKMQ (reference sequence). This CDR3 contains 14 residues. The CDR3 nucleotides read TGTGCCAGCAGCTATTATTACAGGACCGGGGAGCTGTTTTTT. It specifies CASSYYYRTGELFF.

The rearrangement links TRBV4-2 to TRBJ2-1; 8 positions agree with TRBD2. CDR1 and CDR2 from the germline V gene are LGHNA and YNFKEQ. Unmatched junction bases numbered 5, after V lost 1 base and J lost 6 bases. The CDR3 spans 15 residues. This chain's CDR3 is CASSQGAGAPNEQFF. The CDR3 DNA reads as TGTGCCAGCAGCCAAGGAGCGGGAGCTCCCAATGAGCAGTTCTTC.

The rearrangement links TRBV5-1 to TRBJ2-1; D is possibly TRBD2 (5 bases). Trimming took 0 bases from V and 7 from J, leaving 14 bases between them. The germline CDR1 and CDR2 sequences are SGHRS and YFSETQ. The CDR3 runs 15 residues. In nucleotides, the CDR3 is TGCGCCAGCAGCTTGGCCTCCGGGGTTGGAAATGAGCAGTTCTTC. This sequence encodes CASSLASGVGNEQFF.

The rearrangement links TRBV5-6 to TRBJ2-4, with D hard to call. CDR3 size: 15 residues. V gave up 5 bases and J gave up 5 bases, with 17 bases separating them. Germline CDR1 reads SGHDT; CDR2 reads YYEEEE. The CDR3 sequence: CASSLGPQVENIQYF. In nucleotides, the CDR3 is TGTGCCAGCAGTCTTGGGCCGCAGGTAGAAAACATTCAGTACTTC.

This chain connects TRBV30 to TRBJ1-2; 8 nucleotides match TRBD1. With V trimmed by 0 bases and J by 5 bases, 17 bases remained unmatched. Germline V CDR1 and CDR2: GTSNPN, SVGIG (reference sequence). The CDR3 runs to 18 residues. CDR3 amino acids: CAWSVPRLLGRGQYGYTF. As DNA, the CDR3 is TGTGCCTGGAGTGTACCTCGGCTTCTGGGCAGGGGGCAATATGGCTACACCTTC. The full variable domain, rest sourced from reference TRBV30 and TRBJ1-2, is SQTIHQWPATLVQPVGSPLSLECTVEGTSNPNLYWYRQAAGRGLQLLFYSVGIGQISSEVPQNLSASRPQDRQFILSSKKLLLSDSGFYLCAWSVPRLLGRGQYGYTFGSGTRLTVV.

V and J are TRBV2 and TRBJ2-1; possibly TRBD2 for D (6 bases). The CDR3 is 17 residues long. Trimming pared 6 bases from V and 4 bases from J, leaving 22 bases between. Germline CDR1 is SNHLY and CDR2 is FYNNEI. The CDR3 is CASRSTGTLATYNEQFF. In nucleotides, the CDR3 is TGTGCCAGCAGGTCCACCGGAACTCTAGCGACTTACAATGAGCAGTTCTTC.

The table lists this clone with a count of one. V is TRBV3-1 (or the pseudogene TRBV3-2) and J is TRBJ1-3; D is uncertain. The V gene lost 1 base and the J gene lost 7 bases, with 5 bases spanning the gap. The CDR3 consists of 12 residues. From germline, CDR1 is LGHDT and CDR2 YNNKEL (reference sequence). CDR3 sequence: CASSQVANTIYF. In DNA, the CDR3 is TGTGCCAGCAGCCAAGTTGCGAACACCATATATTTT.

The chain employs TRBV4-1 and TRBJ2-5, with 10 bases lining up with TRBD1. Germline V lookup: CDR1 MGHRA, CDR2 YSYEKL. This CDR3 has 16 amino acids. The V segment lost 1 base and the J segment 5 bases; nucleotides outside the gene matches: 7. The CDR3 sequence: CASSQVRTGGSETQYF. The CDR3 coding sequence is TGCGCCAGCAGCCAAGTTCGGACAGGGGGGTCGGAGACCCAGTACTTC.

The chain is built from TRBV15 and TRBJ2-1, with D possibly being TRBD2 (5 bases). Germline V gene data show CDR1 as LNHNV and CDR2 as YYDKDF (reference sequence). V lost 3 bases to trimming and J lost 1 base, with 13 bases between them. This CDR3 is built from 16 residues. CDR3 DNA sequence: TGTGCCACCAGCAGTCCGGTTGGCGGGTCCTACAATGAGCAGTTCTTC. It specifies CATSSPVGGSYNEQFF.

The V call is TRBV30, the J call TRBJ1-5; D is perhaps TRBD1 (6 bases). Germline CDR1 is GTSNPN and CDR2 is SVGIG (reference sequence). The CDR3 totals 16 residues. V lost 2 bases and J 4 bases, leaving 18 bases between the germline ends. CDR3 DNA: TGTGCCTGGAGTTTGGACAGCTCGTGGTTAAATCAGCCCCAGCATTTT. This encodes CAWSLDSSWLNQPQHF.

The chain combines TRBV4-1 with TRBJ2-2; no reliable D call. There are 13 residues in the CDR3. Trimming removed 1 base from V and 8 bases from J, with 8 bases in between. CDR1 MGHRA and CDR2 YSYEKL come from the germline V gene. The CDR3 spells CASSQGVTGELFF. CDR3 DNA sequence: TGCGCCAGCAGCCAAGGGGTGACAGGGGAGCTGTTTTTT.

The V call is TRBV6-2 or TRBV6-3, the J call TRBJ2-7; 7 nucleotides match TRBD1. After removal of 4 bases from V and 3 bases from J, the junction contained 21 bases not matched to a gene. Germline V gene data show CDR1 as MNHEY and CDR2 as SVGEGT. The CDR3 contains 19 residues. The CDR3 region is CASSWSWKRGPGSYYEQYF. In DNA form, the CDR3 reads TGTGCCAGCAGTTGGAGTTGGAAGAGGGGGCCAGGTTCTTACTACGAGCAGTACTTC.

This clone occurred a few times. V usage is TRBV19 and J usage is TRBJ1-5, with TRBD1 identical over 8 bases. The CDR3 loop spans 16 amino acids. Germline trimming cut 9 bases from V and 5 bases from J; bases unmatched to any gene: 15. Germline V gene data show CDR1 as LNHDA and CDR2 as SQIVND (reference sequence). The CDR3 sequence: CASLKGGQGGYQPQHF. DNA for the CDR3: TGTGCCAGCTTAAAAGGTGGACAGGGTGGTTATCAGCCCCAGCATTTT.

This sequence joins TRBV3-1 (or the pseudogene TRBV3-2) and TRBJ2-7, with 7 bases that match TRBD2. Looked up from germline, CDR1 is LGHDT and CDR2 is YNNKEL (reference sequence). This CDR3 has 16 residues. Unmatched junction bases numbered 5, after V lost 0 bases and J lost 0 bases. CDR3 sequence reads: CASSQDLAVTSYEQYF. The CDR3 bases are TGTGCCAGCAGCCAAGATCTAGCGGTTACCTCCTACGAGCAGTACTTC.

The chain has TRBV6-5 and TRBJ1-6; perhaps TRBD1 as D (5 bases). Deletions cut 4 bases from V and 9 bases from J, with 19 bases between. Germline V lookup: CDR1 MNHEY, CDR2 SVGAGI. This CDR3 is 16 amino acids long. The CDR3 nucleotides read TGTGCCAGCAGTTTCGCCGGGACCCTCGGGGGTTCACCCCTCCACTTT. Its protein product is CASSFAGTLGGSPLHF.